What follows is one TCR beta chain and its context. Its target is unknown. The assay was immunoSEQ multiplex PCR, and TCRdb's table has in-frame clones only and misses some. The table records around 13,000 clones, around 68% of them present only once. The data are from a study of tumor-infiltrating lymphocytes in localized non-small cell lung cancer. Study conclusions and caveats: Compared with uninvolved lung, tumors showed higher T cell infiltration by TCRbeta sequencing.

V gave up 0 bases and J gave up 4 bases, with 15 bases separating them. CDR3 length: 16 residues. Germline CDR1 MNHNS, CDR2 SASEGT. The TCR was taken from a human donor with non-small cell lung cancer. Sequencing was done on a sample of uninvolved lung tissue not adjacent to the tumor. The V gene is TRBV6-1, the J gene TRBJ1-1; D might be TRBD1 (5 bases). The CDR3 spells CASSEAGRGPATEAFF. CDR3 DNA: TGTGCCAGCAGTGAAGCGGGGAGGGGCCCAGCCACTGAAGCTTTCTTT.